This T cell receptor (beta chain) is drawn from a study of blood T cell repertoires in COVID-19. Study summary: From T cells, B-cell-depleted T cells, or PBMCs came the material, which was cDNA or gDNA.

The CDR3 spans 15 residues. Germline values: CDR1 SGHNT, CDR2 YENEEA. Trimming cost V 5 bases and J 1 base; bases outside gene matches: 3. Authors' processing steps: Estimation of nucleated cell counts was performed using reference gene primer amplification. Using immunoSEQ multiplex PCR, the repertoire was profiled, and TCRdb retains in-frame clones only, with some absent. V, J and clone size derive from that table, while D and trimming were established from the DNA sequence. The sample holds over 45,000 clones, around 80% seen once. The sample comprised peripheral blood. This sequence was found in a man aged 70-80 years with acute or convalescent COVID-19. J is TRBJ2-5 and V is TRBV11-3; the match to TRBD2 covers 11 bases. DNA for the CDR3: TGTGCCAGCAGCGTCGGGACTAGCGGCCAAGAGACCCAGTACTTC. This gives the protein CASSVGTSGQETQYF.